The next 16 T cell receptor beta chains were all read from a single sample in a study of CD8 T cells in ankylosing spondylitis. In TCRdb, the 5' RACE reads were re-called with MiXCR into one record per CDR3 protein. The data hold around 300,000 distinct CDR3 sequences, with roughly 12% observed a single time. Sequencing was done on a sample of blood, either unsorted or a sorted T cell fraction (not recorded which). These receptors were taken from a female donor with ankylosing spondylitis or in good health (not recorded which).

This clonotype was counted ten times or more. The rearrangement joins TRBV7-2 to TRBJ1-1; possible D gene TRBD1, 6 bases. The length of the CDR3 is 12 residues. The ends were cut back, 5 bases at V and 6 bases at J, with 10 bases in the middle. Per germline, CDR1 SGHTA and CDR2 FQGNSA. The CDR3 spells CASSPRGSEAFF. CDR3 sequence (DNA): TGTGCCAGCAGCCCCAGGGGATCTGAAGCTTTCTTT.

The table lists this clonotype with many counts. The chain uses TRBV20-1 and TRBJ1-2; the match to TRBD1 covers 12 bases. Losses at the gene ends were 6 bases for V and 4 bases for J; bases not matched to a gene: 6. Looked up from germline, CDR1 is DFQATT and CDR2 is SNEGSKA (reference sequence). The CDR3 has 14 residues. The CDR3 DNA reads TGCAGTGCCGCCGGGACAGGGGGCGTCTATGGCTACACCTTC. Amino acid sequence: CSAAGTGGVYGYTF.

There are many counts of this clonotype. V gene TRBV12-3 or TRBV12-4 combines with J gene TRBJ2-1, with a tentative D call TRBD2 (5 bases). Trimming removed 6 bases from V and 0 bases from J, with 15 bases in between. CDR3 size: 16 residues. This CDR3 is CASSLAGDASYNEQFF. As DNA, the CDR3 is TGTGCCAGCAGCCTGGCGGGCGACGCCTCCTACAATGAGCAGTTCTTC.

This clonotype has a count of ten or more. The J gene is TRBJ1-1, the V gene TRBV7-8; D possibly corresponds to TRBD1 (6 bases). V was trimmed by 6 bases and J by 1 base, leaving 18 bases between them. Germline V gives CDR1 SGHVS, CDR2 FQNEAQ. The CDR3 sequence is 16 residues long. The CDR3 loop reads CASRITGGLTNTEAFF. CDR3 in DNA: TGTGCCAGCAGGATAACGGGGGGCCTAACGAACACTGAAGCTTTCTTT. Supplemented by reference TRBV7-8 and TRBJ1-1, the full variable domain reads GAGVSQSPRYKVAKRGQDVALRCDPISGHVSLFWYQQALGQGPEFLTYFQNEAQLDKSGLPSDRFFAERPEGSVSTLKIQRTQQEDSAVYLCASRITGGLTNTEAFFGQGTRLTVV.

This clonotype was recorded at least ten times. The CDR3 DNA follows: TGCGCCAGCAGCCGGGACTCCGGGGGTAATCAGCCCCAGCATTTT. Translating it yields CASSRDSGGNQPQHF. The V and J genes are TRBV5-1 and TRBJ1-5; TRBD1 might be the D (5 bases). V shed 4 bases and J shed 4 bases, with 15 bases lying between them. Per germline, CDR1 SGHRS and CDR2 YFSETQ. The CDR3 totals 15 residues. Full variable domain (remainder filled in from reference TRBV5-1 and TRBJ1-5): KAGVTQTPRYLIKTRGQQVTLSCSPISGHRSVSWYQQTPGQGLQFLFEYFSETQRNKGNFPGRFSGRQFSNSRSEMNVSTLELGDSALYLCASSRDSGGNQPQHFGDGTRLSIL.

This clonotype was counted at least ten times. The gene calls are TRBV5-5 and TRBJ2-1; 10 positions agree with TRBD2. Germline-derived CDR1 and CDR2 are SGHKS and YYEKEE (reference sequence). The junction had 6 bases not matched to a gene; V was cut back by 4 bases and J by 5 bases. This CDR3 has 15 amino acids. CDR3 sequence (DNA): TGTGCCAGCAGCCCCGGGACTAGCGTAAACAATGAGCAGTTCTTC. Encoded protein: CASSPGTSVNNEQFF.

This clonotype was seen at least ten times. This sequence joins TRBV5-1 and TRBJ1-2; 8 bases line up with TRBD1. This CDR3 comprises 16 residues. The junction had 11 bases not matched to a gene; V was cut back by 4 bases and J by 3 bases. Germline lookup yields CDR1 SGHRS and CDR2 YFSETQ. CDR3 loop: CASSKKDRVADYGYTF. The CDR3 nucleotides read TGCGCCAGCAGCAAAAAGGACAGGGTGGCGGACTATGGCTACACCTTC.

The rearrangement joins TRBV18 to TRBJ1-5; D ambiguous. Germline V gene lookup returns CDR1 KGHSH and CDR2 LQKENI. The length of the CDR3 is 14 residues. With 4 bases removed from V and 2 bases from J, the gap between germline ends came to 9 bases. The CDR3 protein is CASSLLSGNQPQHF. For the CDR3, the DNA is TGTGCCAGCTCACTGCTCAGTGGCAATCAGCCCCAGCATTTT.

The gene calls are TRBV27 and TRBJ2-5; possible D gene TRBD2, 6 bases. Trimming cost V 4 bases and J 5 bases, with 23 bases left between them. Germline V lookup: CDR1 MNHEY, CDR2 SMNVEV (reference sequence). This CDR3 has 17 residues. The CDR3 DNA reads TGTGCCAGCAGTTCAATCCGGGGGATCGCCATCCGGGAGACCCAGTACTTC. It encodes CASSSIRGIAIRETQYF.

This clonotype was recorded at least ten times. The V and J genes are TRBV6-1 and TRBJ1-5; no reliable D call. There are 15 residues in the CDR3. V shed 6 bases and J shed 4 bases, with 16 bases lying between them. CDR1 is MNHNS, CDR2 SASEGT, per germline. CDR3 residues: CASRPDRSQNQPQHF. The CDR3, as DNA: TGTGCCAGCAGACCCGATCGCTCTCAAAATCAGCCCCAGCATTTT.

This clonotype was observed at least ten times. The rearrangement links TRBV20-1 to TRBJ2-5, with 9 bases identical to TRBD2. Germline CDR1 reads DFQATT; CDR2 reads SNEGSKA (reference sequence). V shed 6 bases, J shed 2 bases, and the junction held 4 bases outside the gene matches. The CDR3 covers 13 residues. CDR3 sequence: CSAGGLAQETQYF. CDR3 in DNA: TGCAGTGCGGGGGGACTAGCACAAGAGACCCAGTACTTC.

This clonotype has just a few counts. The chain links TRBV5-4 to TRBJ1-2, with D perhaps TRBD1 (6 bases). Trimming removed 4 bases at V and 1 base at J, with 8 bases between. Looked up from germline, CDR1 is SGHNT and CDR2 is YYREEE (reference sequence). The CDR3 runs to 13 residues. The CDR3 DNA is TGTGCCAGCAGCGCGGACAGTAACTATGGCTACACCTTC. Protein product: CASSADSNYGYTF.

In its sample, this clonotype was seen many times. CDR3 bases: TGCAGCGTTTATCTCAGTGGGACAGGGATCGGGGAGCTGTTTTTT. This sequence encodes CSVYLSGTGIGELFF. The chain carries TRBV29-1 and TRBJ2-2, with TRBD1 matching over 9 bases. The CDR3 contains 15 residues. Losses at the gene ends were 5 bases for V and 7 bases for J; bases not matched to a gene: 11. Germline V gives CDR1 SQVTM, CDR2 ANQGSEA.

The rearrangement joins TRBV11-2 to TRBJ2-5; the D gene is possibly TRBD2 (5 bases). The CDR3 is made up of 13 amino acids. The germline gives CDR1 SGHAT, CDR2 FQNNGV. V lost 5 bases, J lost 9 bases, and 16 bases lay in between. CDR3 sequence: CASSPGFSEAQYF. CDR3 in DNA: TGTGCCAGCAGCCCGGGCTTCTCGGAGGCCCAGTACTTC.

The chain joins TRBV12-3 or TRBV12-4 to TRBJ2-3, with TRBD2 matching over 9 bases. V shed 4 bases, J shed 4 bases, and the junction held 9 bases outside the gene matches. The CDR3 length is 16 residues. The DNA for the CDR3 is TGTGCCAGCAGTTGGGCGCGGGGGGGGGGTCCAGATACGCAGTATTTT. It encodes CASSWARGGGPDTQYF.

This clonotype was seen many times. This chain connects TRBV20-1 to TRBJ1-5; 8 bases align to TRBD1. V shed 6 bases, J shed 5 bases, and the junction held 6 bases outside the gene matches. This CDR3 is 13 amino acids long. Germline lookup yields CDR1 DFQATT and CDR2 SNEGSKA (reference sequence). In DNA, the CDR3 is TGCAGTGCCGAGACGACAGGGGATCAGCCCCAGCATTTT. This translates into CSAETTGDQPQHF.